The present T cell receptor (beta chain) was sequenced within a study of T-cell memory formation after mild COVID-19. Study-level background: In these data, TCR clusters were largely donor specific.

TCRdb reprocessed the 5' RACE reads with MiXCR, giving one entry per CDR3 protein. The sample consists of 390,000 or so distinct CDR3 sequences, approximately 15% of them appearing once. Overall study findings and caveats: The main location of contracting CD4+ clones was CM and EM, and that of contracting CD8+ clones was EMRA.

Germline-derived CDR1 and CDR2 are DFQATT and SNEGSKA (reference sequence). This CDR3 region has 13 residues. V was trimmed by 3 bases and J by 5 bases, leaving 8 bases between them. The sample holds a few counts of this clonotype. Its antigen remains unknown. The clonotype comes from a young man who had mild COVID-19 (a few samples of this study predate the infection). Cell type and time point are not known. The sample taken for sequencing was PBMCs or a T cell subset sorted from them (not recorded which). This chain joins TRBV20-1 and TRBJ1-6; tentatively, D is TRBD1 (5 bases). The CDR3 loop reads CSARGPNNSPLHF. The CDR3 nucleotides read TGCAGTGCTAGGGGACCGAATAATTCACCCCTCCACTTT.